These 10 T cell receptor beta chains share one sample of origin, sequenced in a study of blood T cell repertoires in COVID-19. Method: immunoSEQ multiplex PCR; TCRdb's copy keeps in-frame clones and lacks some. The sample includes 50,000 to 65,000 clones, over 65% of them seen just once. The specimen was peripheral blood. These receptor sequences come from a man aged 40-49 years with active COVID-19.

The J gene is TRBJ1-2, the V gene TRBV3-1 (or the pseudogene TRBV3-2); D gene uncertain. Trimming took 3 bases from V and 7 from J, leaving 27 bases between them. CDR1 and CDR2 from the germline V gene are LGHDT and YNNKEL (reference sequence). There are 18 residues in the CDR3. CDR3 coding DNA: TGTGCCAGCAGCCATGTCGTGAATGAGGGAATCGCTAAGGGTGGCTACACCTTC. Amino acid sequence: CASSHVVNEGIAKGGYTF.

This rearrangement joins TRBV19 to TRBJ2-1; D ambiguous. The CDR3 extends over 13 amino acids. In germline, CDR1 is LNHDA, CDR2 SQIVND (reference sequence). V was clipped by 3 bases and J by 10 bases, with 13 bases between them. The CDR3 sequence is CASSINSPWEQFF. The CDR3 DNA reads as TGTGCCAGTAGTATCAATAGCCCTTGGGAGCAGTTCTTC.

This chain uses TRBV5-1 with TRBJ2-7; 8 bases are a match to TRBD1. The V gene's germline CDR1 is SGHRS and CDR2 YFSETQ. After removal of 0 bases from V and 7 bases from J, the junction contained 12 bases not matched to a gene. There are 16 residues in the CDR3. As DNA, the CDR3 is TGCGCCAGCAGCTTGGGAGACAGGGGACCCCTTTGGGAGCAGTACTTC. Protein: CASSLGDRGPLWEQYF.

This rearrangement joins TRBV5-5 to TRBJ1-2; D ambiguous. The CDR3 length is 16 residues. V was clipped by 4 bases and J by 2 bases, with 18 bases between them. The germline CDR1 and CDR2 sequences are SGHKS and YYEKEE (reference sequence). The CDR3 protein is CASSPPRGNLNYGYTF. DNA of the CDR3: TGTGCCAGCAGCCCCCCTCGGGGTAACCTCAACTATGGCTACACCTTC.

This clone turned up a few times. The CDR3 loop is CASSSGGDTQYF. The CDR3, as DNA: TGTGCCAGCAGCTCGGGGGGAGATACGCAGTATTTT. The chain combines TRBV7-9 with TRBJ2-3; TRBD2 matches at 7 bases. The germline gives CDR1 SEHNR, CDR2 FQNEAQ (reference sequence). Trimming removed 4 bases from V and 5 bases from J; junction bases left unmatched: 0. The CDR3 sequence is 12 residues long.

The chain has TRBV10-3 and TRBJ2-3, with 7 bases that match TRBD2. The CDR3 extends over 15 amino acids. V lost 2 bases to trimming and J lost 2 bases; unmatched junction nucleotides: 4. From germline, CDR1 is ENHRY and CDR2 SYGVKD. The CDR3 spells CAISETGGFTDTQYF. The CDR3 nucleotides read TGTGCCATCAGTGAGACGGGGGGATTCACAGATACGCAGTATTTT.

The chain uses TRBV28 and TRBJ1-2; D may be TRBD1 (5 bases). The V gene's germline CDR1 is MDHEN and CDR2 SYDVKM. Trimming pared 6 bases from V and 2 bases from J, leaving 13 bases between. CDR3 length equals 14 residues. The CDR3 loop reads CASSYGGKNYGYTF. The CDR3 DNA reads TGTGCCAGCAGCTATGGGGGGAAGAACTATGGCTACACCTTC.

This chain joins TRBV4-1 and TRBJ2-1; a possible D gene is TRBD1 (6 bases). There are 14 residues in the CDR3. CDR1 is MGHRA, CDR2 YSYEKL, per germline. The V and J ends lost 4 bases and 8 bases respectively, with 15 bases between them. CDR3 protein: CASSPLTGWHEQFF. CDR3 sequence (DNA): TGCGCCAGCAGCCCGCTCACAGGGTGGCATGAGCAGTTCTTC.

The chain recombines TRBV10-1 with TRBJ1-1, with 8 bases aligning to TRBD1. Germline-derived CDR1 and CDR2 are WNHNN and SYGVQD (reference sequence). The CDR3 contains 13 residues. V shed 4 bases and J 7 bases; nucleotides not matched to a gene: 5. CDR3 residues: CASSAGGAREAFF. The CDR3 DNA follows: TGCGCCAGCAGTGCAGGGGGCGCGCGTGAAGCTTTCTTT.

This rearrangement joins TRBV12-5 to TRBJ2-5; 8 bases are shared with TRBD2. The V gene's germline CDR1 is LGHNT and CDR2 FRNRAP. The CDR3 consists of 17 residues. The junction had 12 bases not matched to a gene; V was cut back by 3 bases and J by 3 bases. The CDR3: CASGFGGGGSVKETQYF. In DNA, the CDR3 is TGTGCTAGTGGTTTCGGGGGGGGCGGGAGTGTTAAAGAGACCCAGTACTTC.